The next 9 T cell receptor beta chains were all read from a single sample in a study of shared clonotypes between healthy human individuals. Assay: immunoSEQ multiplex PCR; the TCRdb copy retains only in-frame clones and omits some. The sample has about 1.5 million clones; around 97% are singletons. Sequenced material: naive CD4+ T cells sorted from blood. Subset denoted: CD45RA+ positively selected. Receptor source: a man aged 30-40 years in good health.

The chain has TRBV18 and TRBJ2-5, with 8 bases aligning to TRBD1. Germline V gene data show CDR1 as KGHSH and CDR2 as LQKENI. This CDR3 is 16 amino acids long. With V trimmed by 6 bases and J by 4 bases, 13 bases remained unmatched. In DNA form, the CDR3 reads TGTGCCAGCTCCCTTTCTCGACAGGGGCTGGGAGAGACCCAGTACTTC. Its protein is CASSLSRQGLGETQYF.

This chain joins TRBV5-4 and TRBJ2-5; 9 bases agree with TRBD2. V lost 0 bases and J lost 4; bases outside the gene matches: 7. The CDR3 sequence is 16 residues long. Germline V gene lookup returns CDR1 SGHNT and CDR2 YYREEE (reference sequence). The CDR3 sequence: CASSLAPSGTGETQYF. The CDR3 bases are TGTGCCAGCAGCTTGGCGCCTAGCGGGACCGGAGAGACCCAGTACTTC.

The gene calls are TRBV19 and TRBJ2-1; D unresolved. Deletions cut 4 bases from V and 7 bases from J, with 2 bases between. Looked up from germline, CDR1 is LNHDA and CDR2 is SQIVND (reference sequence). The length of the CDR3 is 10 residues. The CDR3 is CASSSNEQFF. For the CDR3, the DNA is TGTGCCAGTAGTAGTAATGAGCAGTTCTTC.

The V and J genes are TRBV27 and TRBJ2-3; D is unresolved. Germline V CDR1 and CDR2: MNHEY, SMNVEV (reference sequence). The CDR3 runs to 14 residues. V was trimmed by 5 bases and J by 7 bases, leaving 16 bases between them. The CDR3 bases are TGTGCCAGCAGTCCCCGGGCTATAGCTAATACGCAGTATTTT. Its translation: CASSPRAIANTQYF.

This sequence joins TRBV7-2 and TRBJ1-2; TRBD1 matches 8 bases. V shed 5 bases and J 5 bases; nucleotides not matched to a gene: 10. The CDR3 runs 15 residues. Germline-derived CDR1 and CDR2 are SGHTA and FQGNSA. CDR3 loop: CASSLRQGLGYGYTF. CDR3 DNA sequence: TGTGCCAGCAGCCTACGACAGGGGTTAGGGTATGGCTACACCTTC.

This rearrangement joins TRBV4-2 to TRBJ2-6, with a tentative D call TRBD1 (6 bases). CDR3 size: 17 residues. V gave up 0 bases and J gave up 0 bases, with 9 bases separating them. From germline, CDR1 is LGHNA and CDR2 YNFKEQ. The CDR3 nucleotides read TGTGCCAGCAGCCAAGAGGGACAAGGCTCTGGGGCCAACGTCCTGACTTTC. Protein product: CASSQEGQGSGANVLTF.

V gene TRBV28 combines with J gene TRBJ1-5; TRBD1 might be the D (6 bases). Germline loops: CDR1 MDHEN, CDR2 SYDVKM. Trimming stripped 2 bases from V and 2 bases from J, with 13 bases between. This CDR3 region has 16 residues. This CDR3 is CASSLSDRWGNQPQHF. CDR3 DNA: TGTGCCAGCAGTTTAAGCGACAGGTGGGGCAATCAGCCCCAGCATTTT.

V is TRBV2 and J is TRBJ1-5; D not certain. Trimming pared 3 bases from V and 4 bases from J, leaving 7 bases between. CDR3 length equals 13 residues. Germline V gene lookup returns CDR1 SNHLY and CDR2 FYNNEI. The CDR3 loop is CASSDVRNQPQHF. The CDR3 region has the DNA TGTGCCAGCAGTGACGTACGTAATCAGCCCCAGCATTTT.

The chain combines TRBV7-6 with TRBJ2-1; 10 positions agree with TRBD1. The V gene's germline CDR1 is SGHVS and CDR2 FNYEAQ. The CDR3 covers 15 residues. Trimming took 6 bases from V and 1 from J; bases not matched to a gene: 3. CDR3 sequence: CASRRQGASYNEQFF. CDR3 coding DNA: TGTGCCAGCAGGAGACAGGGGGCTTCCTACAATGAGCAGTTCTTC.